This T cell receptor (beta chain) was observed in a study of CD8 T cells in ankylosing spondylitis. TCRdb reprocessed the 5' RACE reads with MiXCR, giving one entry per CDR3 protein. The table shows 290,000 or so distinct CDR3 sequences, with less than 25% occurring only once. V shed 6 bases and J 4 bases; nucleotides not matched to a gene: 8. This CDR3 is built from 15 residues. From germline, CDR1 is MNHEY and CDR2 SVGEGT. The chain recombines TRBV6-2 or TRBV6-3 with TRBJ2-2; 7 bases are shared with TRBD1. Sequencing input: blood, either unsorted or a sorted T cell fraction (not recorded which). This clonotype was sampled from a female donor with ankylosing spondylitis or in good health (not recorded which). In DNA, the CDR3 is TGTGCCAGCAGACACAGGGGAAGGGGCACCGGGGAGCTGTTTTTT. As protein: CASRHRGRGTGELFF.